Below, 10 T cell receptor beta chains from the same sample are listed, as sequenced in a study of tissue T cells after allogeneic stem cell transplantation. Sequencing was performed with immunoSEQ multiplex PCR; in TCRdb, only in-frame clones are kept and a portion is missing. The sample carries about 22,000 clones, over 60% recorded once. The specimen sequenced was spleen. These receptor sequences come from a female BALB/c mouse in good health. For this mouse line, the MHC haplotype is H2-d.

Comment on this clone: The genes are named according to mouse. This CDR3 is CASSDLGNQDTQYF. The sequenced CDR3 bases are TGTGCCAGCAGTGATCTGGGGAACCAAGACACCCAGTAC. The rearrangement joins TRBV19 to TRBJ2-5; possibly TRBD2 for D (6 bases). The CDR3 goes on 1 residue after the read ends, and that part is filled in from the germline J gene. The ends were cut back, 4 bases at V and 0 bases at J, with 9 bases in the middle. Germline V gives CDR1 FNHDT, CDR2 SITEND (reference sequence). The CDR3 consists of 14 residues.

A remark on this clone: Gene names refer to mouse genes. The CDR3 extends 1 residue past the end of the read, so its final part is completed from the germline J gene. V gene TRBV13-2 combines with J gene TRBJ2-1; no definite D call. Germline V CDR1 and CDR2: NNHNN, SYGAGS (reference sequence). This CDR3 is built from 9 residues. V was cut by 5 bases and J by 7 bases, with 1 base left in between. CDR3 protein: CASGAEQFF. Incomplete CDR3 DNA: TGTGCCAGCGGAGCTGAGCAGTTC.

Worth noting for this clone: The listed genes are named as in mouse. The CDR3 extends 1 residue past the end of the read, so its final part is completed from the germline J gene. V is TRBV3 and J is TRBJ2-2; D is possibly TRBD2 (6 bases). CDR1 is SNHLY and CDR2 is FYNGKV in the germline V gene (reference sequence). This CDR3 has 16 residues. Trimming stripped 5 bases from V and 4 bases from J, with 17 bases between. The CDR3 is CASSPRLEEITGQLYF. CDR3 bases read: TGTGCCAGCAGCCCTCGACTGGAAGAGATCACCGGGCAGCTCTAC.

Remarks on this clone: The gene names here belong to mouse. The CDR3 goes on 1 residue after the read ends, and that part is filled in from the germline J gene. The chain joins TRBV1 to TRBJ1-1, with TRBD1 as a possible D gene (6 bases). Trimming pared 2 bases from V and 0 bases from J, leaving 10 bases between. Germline CDR1 reads NSQYPW; CDR2 reads LRSPGD (reference sequence). The CDR3 loop spans 15 amino acids. The CDR3: CTCSASGTTNTEVFF. CDR3 DNA (partial): TGCACCTGCAGTGCATCCGGGACAACAAACACAGAAGTCTTC.

This clone was found once. Genes and germline come from the mouse. The DNA ends 1 residue before the CDR3 does, and the rest of the CDR3 is filled in from the germline J gene. The chain has TRBV5 and TRBJ1-5, with D unclear. CDR1 is LGHNA and CDR2 is YNLKQL in the germline V gene (reference sequence). Trimming pared 0 bases from V and 1 base from J, leaving 7 bases between. The CDR3 contains 15 residues. The CDR3 sequence is CASSQETGNNQAPLF. The DNA read from the CDR3 is TGTGCCAGCAGCCAAGAAACGGGAAACAACCAGGCTCCGCTT.

Turning to this clone: Each gene name is a mouse one. Read data end 1 residue before the CDR3 end; the end is taken from the germline J gene. V is TRBV13-2 and J is TRBJ2-4; D uncertain. The CDR3 loop spans 11 amino acids. V was pared by 0 bases and J by 4 bases, with 0 bases between. The germline CDR1 and CDR2 sequences are NNHNN and SYGAGS (reference sequence). The CDR3 DNA, read in part, is TGTGCCAGCGGTGATGAAAACACCTTGTAC. Amino acids: CASGDENTLY. The whole CDR3 is CASGDENTLYF.

Details on this clone: Any gene name here is a mouse gene name. The read finishes 1 residue shy of the CDR3 end, and the germline J gene is used to complete it. The V and J genes are TRBV1 and TRBJ2-1, with TRBD1 matching over 9 bases. Trimming cost V 4 bases and J 7 bases; bases outside gene matches: 2. Germline V gene lookup returns CDR1 NSQYPW and CDR2 LRSPGD (reference sequence). The CDR3 has 13 amino acids. The CDR3 here is CTCSDRGLAEQFF. The CDR3 bases that were read are TGCACCTGCAGTGACAGGGGGCTGGCTGAGCAGTTC.

This clone was counted only a few times. The gene symbols are mouse symbols. The read terminates 1 residue ahead of where the CDR3 ends, so the germline J gene completes it. The V and J genes are TRBV13-3 and TRBJ2-7; 8 bases map to TRBD2. V gave up 2 bases and J gave up 4 bases; unmatched junction bases: 5. Germline V lookup: CDR1 NNHDY, CDR2 SYVADS. This CDR3 comprises 14 residues. The CDR3 reads CASSEVTGGYEQYF. The sequenced part of the CDR3 DNA is TGTGCCAGCAGTGAAGTAACTGGGGGTTATGAACAGTAC.

Concerning this clone itself: Gene names refer to mouse genes. The CDR3 sequence: CAWSLVGTKDTQYF. Incomplete CDR3 DNA: TGTGCCTGGAGTCTAGTAGGGACCAAAGACACCCAGTAC. The chain combines TRBV31 with TRBJ2-5; D tentatively fits TRBD1 or TRBD2 (5 bases each). With the read ending 1 residue before the CDR3 end, the germline J gene is used to fill in that end. The CDR3 consists of 14 residues. Germline V gives CDR1 GKSSPN, CDR2 SITVG. V was clipped by 0 bases and J by 4 bases, with 11 bases between them.

This clone was seen only a few times. Here the gene names and germline are mouse. With the read ending 1 residue before the CDR3 end, the germline J gene is used to fill in that end. The V and J genes are TRBV13-1 and TRBJ2-7; tentative D call: TRBD1 (6 bases). The CDR3 has 13 amino acids. Between the trimmed V and J ends, which lost 2 bases and 5 bases, there was a span of 11 bases. The germline CDR1 and CDR2 sequences are NSHNY and SYGAGN. CDR3 protein: CASSDPGQNEQYF. The sequenced part of the CDR3 DNA is TGTGCCAGCAGTGACCCGGGACAAAATGAACAGTAC.